This TCR beta chain stems from a study of blood T cell repertoires in COVID-19. On the study more broadly: From the United States, Italy and Spain came samples of acute and convalescent COVID-19. Sources were T cells, B-cell-depleted T cells, or PBMCs; the material itself was cDNA or gDNA.

Original handling: Cell counts per sample came from amplifying reference gene primers. Sequencing used immunoSEQ multiplex PCR; TCRdb keeps in-frame clones, though not all of them. The V and J calls and the clone size are those of that table, but D and trimming were determined from the DNA. The sample records about 170,000 clones, almost 85% being singletons. Seattle-derived patients entered the study during active infection and were followed longitudinally. With 0 bases removed from V and 1 base from J, the gap between germline ends came to 10 bases. Germline CDR1 and CDR2: SGDLS and YYNGEE. This CDR3 spans 16 amino acids.

The sample taken for sequencing was peripheral blood. The TCR comes from a woman of 80 years or more with COVID-19, enrolled during active disease. This chain connects TRBV9 to TRBJ2-2; D is unclear. CDR3 residues: CASSVERRWNTGELFF. The CDR3 DNA sequence: TGTGCCAGCAGCGTAGAGCGCAGATGGAACACCGGGGAGCTGTTTTTT. The full variable domain, in which reference TRBV9 and TRBJ2-2 provide the parts outside the CDR3, is DSGVTQTPKHLITATGQRVTLRCSPRSGDLSVYWYQQSLDQGLQFLIQYYNGEERAKGNILERFSAQQFPDLHSELNLSSLELGDSALYFCASSVERRWNTGELFFGEGSRLTVL.